This is a list of T cell receptor beta chains from one sample in a study of post-analysis software for immune sequencing data. TCRdb re-analysed the PCR reads in MiXCR, keeping a single row per CDR3 protein. Of about 150,000 distinct CDR3 sequences in the sample, 30% were seen once. The sequencing sample was made of blood. Every receptor here comes from a girl aged 5-17 years with multiple sclerosis. CDR3s include the opening cysteine and the closing phenylalanine or tryptophan. A D gene is named only where the DNA matches it firmly. A clone size is listed for some rows: how often the clone was seen (once, few, many), or a class if it is expanded.

j_call,v_call,d_call,clone_size,cdr3_nt,cdr3_aa
TRBJ2-4,TRBV5-6,TRBD1,NA,TGTGCCAGCAGTTATGGGACAGGGGGCTTTGAGCAGTACTTC,CASSYGTGGFEQYF
TRBJ2-5,TRBV28,NA,many,TGTGCCAGCAGTTTCGGGGCTCCGGCGGAGACCCAGTACTTC,CASSFGAPAETQYF
TRBJ1-1,TRBV2,NA,NA,TGTGCCACCATTATTGGTCCGGCAGGGAACACTGAAGCTTTCTTT,CATIIGPAGNTEAFF
TRBJ2-3,TRBV6-1,NA,few,TGTGCCAGCAGTGTTCTTACTCCCAACACAGATACGCAGTATTTT,CASSVLTPNTDTQYF
TRBJ2-7,TRBV12-3/TRBV12-4,NA,NA,TGTGCCAGCAGGTCCATGGGTGGGGCCCAGTACTTC,CASRSMGGAQYF
TRBJ1-1,TRBV27,NA,many,TGTGCCAGCAGTCCCGGGACTGTGGACACTGAAGCTTTCTTT,CASSPGTVDTEAFF
TRBJ2-1,TRBV4-1,NA,many,TGCGCCAGCAGCCAAGATCTGGTAGGCTCTATAGAAAATGAGCAGTTCTTC,CASSQDLVGSIENEQFF
TRBJ1-5,TRBV7-9,NA,few,TGTGCCAGCAGCTTAGTTTATGATCAGCCCCAGCATTTT,CASSLVYDQPQHF
TRBJ2-2,TRBV11-2,NA,NA,TGTGCCAGCAGCTTAGATACCGGGGAGCTGTTTTTT,CASSLDTGELFF
TRBJ1-2,TRBV2,NA,few,TGTGCCAGCAAGGTTGGGCAGGGCGGACTAAGCTATGGCTACACCTTC,CASKVGQGGLSYGYTF
TRBJ1-1,TRBV2,TRBD1,few,TGTGCCAGCAGAGGAAACCGACAGGGGGGTTCCGTGAACACTGAAGCTTTCTTT,CASRGNRQGGSVNTEAFF
TRBJ1-2,TRBV9,NA,many,TGTGCCAGCACCAAACGTGGGGAAGGCTACACCTTC,CASTKRGEGYTF
TRBJ2-6,TRBV12-3/TRBV12-4,NA,many,TGTGCCAGCAGTTTCGGGGCCAACGTCCTGACTTTC,CASSFGANVLTF
TRBJ2-3,TRBV12-3/TRBV12-4,NA,NA,TGTGCCAGCAGTTTCTTGACCTCGGATGCGCAGTATTTT,CASSFLTSDAQYF
TRBJ2-5,TRBV5-1,TRBD2,many,TGCGCCAGCAGTTTGACTAGCGGGAGTTTAGTGACCCAGTACTTC,CASSLTSGSLVTQYF
TRBJ1-4,TRBV15,NA,NA,TGTGCCACCAGCAGAGAAGGGGGTGTTAATGAAAAACGGTTTTTT,CATSREGGVNEKRFF
TRBJ2-1,TRBV10-3,NA,many,TGTGCCATCAGTGAGGGACAAGAGAGCCTGGGTGAGCAGTTCTTC,CAISEGQESLGEQFF
TRBJ2-3,TRBV11-2,TRBD2,NA,TGTGCCAGCAGCTTACTTAGAGGACTAGCGGGGGAAGATACGCAGTATTTT,CASSLLRGLAGEDTQYF
TRBJ2-7,TRBV27,NA,many,TGTGCCAGCAGTTTAGATCCCGGGAACCCGACCTACGAGCAGTACTTC,CASSLDPGNPTYEQYF
TRBJ2-7,TRBV9,TRBD1,NA,TGTGCCAGCGGACGACAGGGGGGCTACGAGCAGTACTTC,CASGRQGGYEQYF
TRBJ2-1,TRBV2,TRBD2,few,TGTGCCAGCTGGGGACTAGCGGGAGGCAATGAGCAGTTCTTC,CASWGLAGGNEQFF
TRBJ1-1,TRBV2,NA,NA,TGTGCCAGCAGTGACGGGGGGTTGGTGAACACTGAAGCTTTCTTT,CASSDGGLVNTEAFF
TRBJ1-1,TRBV7-9,NA,NA,TGTGCCAGCAGCTTACCAGACCAGAACACTGAAGCTTTCTTT,CASSLPDQNTEAFF
TRBJ1-4,TRBV6-1,NA,few,TGTGCCAGCAGCAAAACCCTGGGGTTACTCAATAATGAAAAACTGTTTTTT,CASSKTLGLLNNEKLFF
TRBJ2-1,TRBV20-1,TRBD2,NA,TGCAGTGCTACTGAGCGGGGAGTGGTTCACAATGAGCAGTTCTTC,CSATERGVVHNEQFF
TRBJ2-3,TRBV12-3/TRBV12-4,TRBD2,few,TGTGCCAGCAGTTTACTTGCGGGAGGGCCTTCGACAGATACGCAGTATTTT,CASSLLAGGPSTDTQYF
TRBJ2-6,TRBV19,NA,many,TGTGCCAGTAGTATAGGGCGAACTGGGGCCAACGTCCTGACTTTC,CASSIGRTGANVLTF
TRBJ1-1,TRBV3-1,NA,NA,TGTGCCAGCAGCCAAGAAGCCGGGGAGAGCACTGAAGCTTTCTTT,CASSQEAGESTEAFF
TRBJ2-2,TRBV15,TRBD1,few,TGTGCCACCAGCAGAGTCCTGGGACAGGGGACCGGGGAGCTGTTTTTT,CATSRVLGQGTGELFF
TRBJ1-1,TRBV29-1,NA,NA,TGCAGCGGGTCAAGATCGAACACTGAAGCTTTCTTT,CSGSRSNTEAFF
TRBJ1-2,TRBV24-1,NA,NA,TGTGCCACCAGTGATTCCGGATATTATGGCTACACCTTC,CATSDSGYYGYTF
TRBJ1-1,TRBV10-2,TRBD1,few,TGCGCCAGCAGTGAGCAGGGGGAAACTGAAGCTTTCTTT,CASSEQGETEAFF
TRBJ1-4,TRBV4-2,NA,NA,TGTGCCAGCAGCCAAGATCGTAAAACTAATGAAAAACTGTTTTTT,CASSQDRKTNEKLFF
TRBJ1-1,TRBV5-1,TRBD1,NA,TGCGCCAGCCGGACAGGGGCGAACACTGGAGCTTTCTTT,CASRTGANTGAFF
TRBJ1-1,TRBV12-3/TRBV12-4,NA,once,TGTGCCAACAGTCGGGGTCAGAACACTGAAGCTTTCTTT,CANSRGQNTEAFF
TRBJ2-7,TRBV10-3,TRBD2,once,TGTGCCATCACCCCGGGACTAGCGGGAGACGAGCAGTACTTC,CAITPGLAGDEQYF
TRBJ1-1,TRBV5-1,NA,few,TGCGCCAGCAGCTTGGATCTGACGAACACTGAAGCTTTCTTT,CASSLDLTNTEAFF
TRBJ2-1,TRBV6-5,TRBD1,NA,TGTGCCAGCAGTTACGGCGTCGCCGGGACAGGGGGAAATGAGCAGTTCTTC,CASSYGVAGTGGNEQFF
TRBJ1-1,TRBV29-1,NA,NA,TGCAGCGTTGGACGGGGGTCTGAAGCTTTCTTT,CSVGRGSEAFF
TRBJ2-7,TRBV6-6,NA,few,TGTGCCAGCACCCCCGGCCTGGTCGAGCAGTACTTC,CASTPGLVEQYF
TRBJ2-7,TRBV7-2,NA,few,TGTGCCAGCAGCATACTGGACAACTACGAGCAGTACTTC,CASSILDNYEQYF
TRBJ2-1,TRBV11-2,TRBD2,NA,TGTGCCAGCAGCTCCTGGGGAGGGTGGTCTAGCGGGAGACCATACAATGAGCAGTTCTTC,CASSSWGGWSSGRPYNEQFF
TRBJ2-7,TRBV6-1,NA,few,TGTGCCAGCAGTGAGGGACAGACTAGCGTACCCTACGAGCAGTACTTC,CASSEGQTSVPYEQYF
TRBJ2-7,TRBV20-1,NA,few,TGCAGTGCTAGTTCTTCCCTCGGGGAAACCTACGAGCAGTACTTC,CSASSSLGETYEQYF
TRBJ1-1,TRBV6-5,NA,NA,TGTGCCAGCAGTTACCCCCCTGAAGCTTTCTTT,CASSYPPEAFF
TRBJ2-7,TRBV30,NA,NA,TGTGCCTGGAGCCCTAGTCTCCTCTACAATGAGCAGTACTTC,CAWSPSLLYNEQYF
TRBJ2-5,TRBV4-1,TRBD2,NA,TGCGCCAGCAGCCAACCGACTAGCCGACAAGAGACCCAGTACTTC,CASSQPTSRQETQYF
TRBJ2-7,TRBV4-1,NA,many,TGCGCCAGCAGGGGGGAACGCGAGCAGTACTTC,CASRGEREQYF
TRBJ2-7,TRBV20-1,TRBD1,many,TGCAGTGCTAGAAGGGGACAGGGCTCCTACGAGCAGTACTTC,CSARRGQGSYEQYF
TRBJ2-7,TRBV30,TRBD1,NA,TGTGCCTGGAGTAGGGACAGGTCCTCCTACGAGCAGTACTTC,CAWSRDRSSYEQYF
TRBJ2-1,TRBV20-1,TRBD2,many,TGCAGTGCCCGAGGGACTAGCGGGAGCAATGAGCAGTTCTTC,CSARGTSGSNEQFF
TRBJ2-3,TRBV29-1,NA,NA,TGCACCGGCAAACCAGGGGACCTAGATACGCAGTATTTT,CTGKPGDLDTQYF
TRBJ2-2,TRBV9,NA,NA,TGTGCCAGCAGCGTTTCTGGGAGCGCCGGGGAGCTGTTTTTT,CASSVSGSAGELFF
TRBJ2-4,TRBV11-2,NA,NA,TGTGCCAGCAGCTTAGATCTCGGCAAGGCCAAAAACATTCAGTACTTC,CASSLDLGKAKNIQYF
TRBJ2-2,TRBV30,NA,NA,TGTGCCTGGAGGTGGACAGAAACCACCGGGGAGCTGTTTTTT,CAWRWTETTGELFF
TRBJ2-1,TRBV4-1,NA,many,TGCGCCAGCAGCCAGGGCCCGGAATACGGACGTACCTACAATGAGCAGTTCTTC,CASSQGPEYGRTYNEQFF
TRBJ2-3,TRBV20-1,TRBD1,many,TGCAGTGCTTTCGACCCTCGGACAGGGGGGAGGTCAGATACGCAGTATTTT,CSAFDPRTGGRSDTQYF
TRBJ2-1,TRBV12-3/TRBV12-4,NA,NA,TGTGCCAGCAGTTTAGCGAGTCCTCGGCATGAGCAGTTCTTC,CASSLASPRHEQFF
TRBJ2-7,TRBV7-9,NA,NA,TGTGCCAGTCGGGGCAGACACAATGAGCAGTACTTC,CASRGRHNEQYF
TRBJ1-6,TRBV7-6,NA,NA,TGTGCCAGCAGCTTAGGCGGTAGTTCACCCCTCCACTTT,CASSLGGSSPLHF